The clone carrying this T cell receptor beta chain was recorded a few times. Time point described: patch test 1, 2 weeks after DPC sensitization. Stated treatment: therapeutic diphenylcyclopropenone sensitization with weekly scalp DPC. This record belongs to a study of human T cells and chemical hapten exposure. MiXCR, applied by TCRdb to the RACE reads, yields one record per CDR3 protein. Of 75,000 to 90,000 distinct CDR3 sequences in the sample, about 10% were seen once. The CDR3 is 12 residues long. V gave up 9 bases and J gave up 7 bases, with 10 bases separating them. Germline assignment: CDR1 ENHRY and CDR2 SYGVKD.

The sequences come from whole blood, collected in connection with sensitization to the hapten diphenylcyclopropenone (DPC). The chain employs TRBV10-3 and TRBJ1-6, with a tentative D call TRBD1 (5 bases). This clonotype was obtained from a woman aged 60-75 years with alopecia areata. Some clones in this sample may be carry-over from other donors' samples. CDR3 sequence: CAIQDLNSPLHF. Written as DNA, the CDR3 is TGTGCCATACAGGATTTAAATTCACCCCTCCACTTT.